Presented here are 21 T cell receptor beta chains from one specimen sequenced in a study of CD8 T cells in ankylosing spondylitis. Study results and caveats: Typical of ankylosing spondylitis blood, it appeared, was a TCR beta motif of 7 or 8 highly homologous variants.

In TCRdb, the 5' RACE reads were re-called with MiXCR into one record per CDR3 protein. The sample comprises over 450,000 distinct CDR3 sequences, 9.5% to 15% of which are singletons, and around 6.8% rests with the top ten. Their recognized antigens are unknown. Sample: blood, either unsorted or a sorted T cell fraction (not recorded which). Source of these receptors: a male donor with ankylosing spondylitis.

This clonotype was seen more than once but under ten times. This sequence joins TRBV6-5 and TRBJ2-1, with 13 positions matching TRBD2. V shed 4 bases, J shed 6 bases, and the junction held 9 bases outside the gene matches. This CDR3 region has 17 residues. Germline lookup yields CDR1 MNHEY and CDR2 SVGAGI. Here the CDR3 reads CASSSTSGRGDGNEQFF. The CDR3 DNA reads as TGTGCCAGCAGTTCCACTAGCGGGAGGGGGGATGGCAATGAGCAGTTCTTC.

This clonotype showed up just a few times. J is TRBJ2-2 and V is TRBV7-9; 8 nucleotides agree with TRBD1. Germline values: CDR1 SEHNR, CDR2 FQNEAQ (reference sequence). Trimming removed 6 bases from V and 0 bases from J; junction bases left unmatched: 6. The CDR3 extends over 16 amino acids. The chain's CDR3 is CASRPMTGANTGELFF. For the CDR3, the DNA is TGTGCCAGCAGGCCTATGACAGGGGCGAACACCGGGGAGCTGTTTTTT.

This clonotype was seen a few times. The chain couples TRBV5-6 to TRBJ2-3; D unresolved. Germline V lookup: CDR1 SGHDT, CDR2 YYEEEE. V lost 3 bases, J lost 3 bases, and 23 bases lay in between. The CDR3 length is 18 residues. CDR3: CASSSLGRGFLETDTQYF. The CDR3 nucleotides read TGTGCCAGCAGCTCCCTAGGGCGAGGATTCCTTGAAACAGATACGCAGTATTTT.

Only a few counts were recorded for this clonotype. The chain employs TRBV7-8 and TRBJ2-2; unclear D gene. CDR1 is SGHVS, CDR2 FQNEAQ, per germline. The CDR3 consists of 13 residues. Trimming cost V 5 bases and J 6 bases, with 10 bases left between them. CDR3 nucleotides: TGTGCCAGCAGCCCCCCCGACGCCGGGGAGCTGTTTTTT. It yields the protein CASSPPDAGELFF.

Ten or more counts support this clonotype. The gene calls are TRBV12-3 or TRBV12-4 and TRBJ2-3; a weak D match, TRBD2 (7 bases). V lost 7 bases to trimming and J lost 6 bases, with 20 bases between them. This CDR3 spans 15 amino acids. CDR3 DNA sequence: TGTGCCAGCACCCTAGGGGGGGCGGGACGGGATACGCAGTATTTT. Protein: CASTLGGAGRDTQYF.

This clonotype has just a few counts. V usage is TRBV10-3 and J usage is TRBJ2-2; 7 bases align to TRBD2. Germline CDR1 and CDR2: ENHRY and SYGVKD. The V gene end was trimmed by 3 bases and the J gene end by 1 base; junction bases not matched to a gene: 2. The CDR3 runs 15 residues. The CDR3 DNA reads TGTGCCATCAGTGAAATAGCGGGGAACACCGGGGAGCTGTTTTTT. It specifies CAISEIAGNTGELFF.

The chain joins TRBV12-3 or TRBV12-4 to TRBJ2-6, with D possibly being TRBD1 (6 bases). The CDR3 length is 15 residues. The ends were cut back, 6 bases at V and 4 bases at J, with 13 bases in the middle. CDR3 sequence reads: CASSLQGPGANVLTF. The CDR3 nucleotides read TGTGCCAGCAGCCTCCAGGGGCCCGGGGCCAACGTCCTGACTTTC.

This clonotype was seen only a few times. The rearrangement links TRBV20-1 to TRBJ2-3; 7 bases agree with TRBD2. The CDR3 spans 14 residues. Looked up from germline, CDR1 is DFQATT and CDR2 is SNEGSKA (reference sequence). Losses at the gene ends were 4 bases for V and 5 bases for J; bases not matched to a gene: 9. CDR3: CSATRRLAGDTQYF. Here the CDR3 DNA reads TGCAGTGCTACGAGGAGGTTAGCGGGAGATACGCAGTATTTT.

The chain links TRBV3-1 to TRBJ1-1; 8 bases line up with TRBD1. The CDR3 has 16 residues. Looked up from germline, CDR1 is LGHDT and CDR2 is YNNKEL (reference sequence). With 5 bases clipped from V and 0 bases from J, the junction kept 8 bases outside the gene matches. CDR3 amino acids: CASSSRDRSLNTEAFF. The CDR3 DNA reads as TGTGCCAGCAGCTCCCGGGACAGGAGCTTGAACACTGAAGCTTTCTTT.

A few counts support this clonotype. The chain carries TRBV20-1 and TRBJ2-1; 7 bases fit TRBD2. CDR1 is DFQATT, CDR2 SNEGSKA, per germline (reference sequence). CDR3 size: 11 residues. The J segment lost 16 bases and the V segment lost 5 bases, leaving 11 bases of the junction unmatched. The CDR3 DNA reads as TGCAGTGCTGGGGGGGATGACAGACGATTCTTC. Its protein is CSAGGDDRRFF.

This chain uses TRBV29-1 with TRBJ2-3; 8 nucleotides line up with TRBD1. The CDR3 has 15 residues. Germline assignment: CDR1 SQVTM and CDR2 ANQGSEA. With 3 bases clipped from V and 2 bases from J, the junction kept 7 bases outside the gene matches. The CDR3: CSVEFRGRSTDTQYF. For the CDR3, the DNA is TGCAGCGTTGAGTTCAGGGGGCGATCCACAGATACGCAGTATTTT.

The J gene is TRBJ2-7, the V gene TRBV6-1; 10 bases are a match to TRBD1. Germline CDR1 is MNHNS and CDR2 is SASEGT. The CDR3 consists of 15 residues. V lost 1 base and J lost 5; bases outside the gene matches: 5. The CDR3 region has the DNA TGTGCCAGCAGTGAAGGGAGGACAGGGGGTCACGAGCAGTACGTC. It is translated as CASSEGRTGGHEQYV.

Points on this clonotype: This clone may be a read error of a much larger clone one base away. CDR3 DNA: TGCAGTACTAGGTCTGGGGGCCTAGCGGGAACAGATACGCAGTATTTT. This translates into CSTRSGGLAGTDTQYF. J is TRBJ2-3 and V is TRBV20-1; TRBD2 matches at 9 bases. This CDR3 has 16 residues. Germline-derived CDR1 and CDR2 are DFQATT and SNEGSKA (reference sequence).

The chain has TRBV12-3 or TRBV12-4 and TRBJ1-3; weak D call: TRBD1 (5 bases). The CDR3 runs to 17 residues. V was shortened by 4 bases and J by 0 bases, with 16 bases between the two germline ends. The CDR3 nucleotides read TGTGCCAGCAGTTCACTCCCAACAGGACACTCTGGAAACACCATATATTTT. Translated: CASSSLPTGHSGNTIYF.

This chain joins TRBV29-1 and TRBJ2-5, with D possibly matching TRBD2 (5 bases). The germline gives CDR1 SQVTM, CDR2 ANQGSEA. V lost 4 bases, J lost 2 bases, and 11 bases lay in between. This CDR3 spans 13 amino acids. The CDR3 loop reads CSVVGRGQETQYF. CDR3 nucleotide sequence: TGCAGCGTTGTTGGCCGGGGTCAAGAGACCCAGTACTTC.

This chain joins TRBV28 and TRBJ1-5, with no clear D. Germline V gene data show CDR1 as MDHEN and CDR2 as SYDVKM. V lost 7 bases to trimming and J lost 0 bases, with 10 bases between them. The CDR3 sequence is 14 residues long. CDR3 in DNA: TGTGCCAGCACTGTCAGAGTTAGCAATCAGCCCCAGCATTTT. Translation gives CASTVRVSNQPQHF.

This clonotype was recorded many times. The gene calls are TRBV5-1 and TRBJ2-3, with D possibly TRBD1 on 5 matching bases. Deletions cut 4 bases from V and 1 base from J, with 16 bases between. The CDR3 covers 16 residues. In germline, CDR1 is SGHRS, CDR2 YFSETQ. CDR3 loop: CASSGNSGMGTDTQYF. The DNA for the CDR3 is TGCGCCAGCAGCGGAAATTCAGGGATGGGCACAGATACGCAGTATTTT.

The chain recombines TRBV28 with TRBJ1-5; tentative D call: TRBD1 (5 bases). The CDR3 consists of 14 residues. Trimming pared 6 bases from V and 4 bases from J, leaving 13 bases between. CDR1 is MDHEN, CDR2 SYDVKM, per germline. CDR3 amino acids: CASSSGTTNQPQHF. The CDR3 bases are TGTGCCAGCAGCTCCGGGACGACTAATCAGCCCCAGCATTTT.

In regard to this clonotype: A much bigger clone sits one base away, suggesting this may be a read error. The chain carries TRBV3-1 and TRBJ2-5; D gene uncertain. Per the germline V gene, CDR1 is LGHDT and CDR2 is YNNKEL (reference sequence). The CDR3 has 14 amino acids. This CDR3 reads CACSQDRSLGTQYF. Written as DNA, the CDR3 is TGTGCCTGCAGCCAAGATCGGTCCCTCGGGACCCAGTACTTC.

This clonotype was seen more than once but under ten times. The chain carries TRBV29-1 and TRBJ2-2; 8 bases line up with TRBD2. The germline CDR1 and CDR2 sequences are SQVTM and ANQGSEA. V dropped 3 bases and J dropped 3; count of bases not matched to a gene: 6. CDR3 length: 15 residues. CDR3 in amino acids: CSVEDGRADTGELFF. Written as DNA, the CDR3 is TGCAGCGTTGAGGACGGGAGGGCGGACACCGGGGAGCTGTTTTTT.

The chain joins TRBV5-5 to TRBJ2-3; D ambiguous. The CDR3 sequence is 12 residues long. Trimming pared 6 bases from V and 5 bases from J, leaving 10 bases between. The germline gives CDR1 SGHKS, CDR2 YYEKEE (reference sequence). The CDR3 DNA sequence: TGTGCCAGCACCTTAACAATAGATACGCAGTATTTT. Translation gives CASTLTIDTQYF.